The source of this T cell receptor beta chain is a study of T cell changes during pregnancy in multiple sclerosis. This table comes from immunoSEQ multiplex PCR, and its TCRdb copy is limited to in-frame clones, with some not included. The sample shows tens of thousands of clones, roughly 90% of them seen only once. V trimming: 1 base; J trimming: 5 bases; junction bases outside the gene matches: 11. The CDR3 is 18 residues long. CDR1 and CDR2 (germline): LGHNA, YSLEER. The TCR originated in a female donor in good health, enrolled as a control in a pregnancy study. Sequencing was performed on CD4+ T cells from peripheral blood mononuclear cells, taken in the third trimester of pregnancy. The rearrangement joins TRBV4-3 to TRBJ2-3; TRBD2 matches at 11 bases. The CDR3 here is CASSQGGTSGLGQDTQYF. CDR3 DNA sequence: TGCGCCAGCAGCCAAGGTGGGACTAGCGGACTAGGGCAAGATACGCAGTATTTT.